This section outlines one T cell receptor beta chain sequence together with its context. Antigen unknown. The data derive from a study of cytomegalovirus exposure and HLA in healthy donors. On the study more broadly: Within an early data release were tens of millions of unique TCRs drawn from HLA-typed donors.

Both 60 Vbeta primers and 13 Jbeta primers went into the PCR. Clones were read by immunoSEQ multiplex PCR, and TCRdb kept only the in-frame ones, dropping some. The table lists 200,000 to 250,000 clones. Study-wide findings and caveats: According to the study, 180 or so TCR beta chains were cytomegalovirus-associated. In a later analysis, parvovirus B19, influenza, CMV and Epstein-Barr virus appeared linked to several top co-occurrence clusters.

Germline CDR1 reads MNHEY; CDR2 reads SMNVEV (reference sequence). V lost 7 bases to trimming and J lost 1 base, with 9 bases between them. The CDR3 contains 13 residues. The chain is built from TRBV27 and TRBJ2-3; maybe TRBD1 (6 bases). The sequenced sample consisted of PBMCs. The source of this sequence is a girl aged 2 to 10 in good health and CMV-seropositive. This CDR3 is CASNYRGTDTQYF. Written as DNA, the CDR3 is TGTGCCAGCAATTACAGGGGCACAGATACGCAGTATTTT.